These T cell receptor beta chains were read from a single sample in a study of T-cell reconstitution after alpha-beta-depleted transplantation in children. TCRdb processed the PCR reads anew with MiXCR; each CDR3 protein has one entry. The sample consists of some 80,000 distinct CDR3 sequences, over 15% of them appearing once. The sample consisted of PBMCs, mostly from graft donor cells, taken 360 days after TCRalphabeta/CD19-depleted stem cell transplant. The receptors originated from a male patient aged 2 to 10 who had a stem cell transplant for acute lymphoblastic leukemia, so the T cells may come from the graft donor. CDR3s leave out the opening cysteine and the closing phenylalanine or tryptophan.

v_gene: TRBV7-2
j_gene: TRBJ1-2
len: 14
CDR3aa: ASSTKAQGVNYGYT

v_gene: TRBV20-1
j_gene: TRBJ2-7
len: 13
CDR3aa: SARGATGISYEQY

v_gene: TRBV5-1
j_gene: TRBJ2-7
len: 12
CDR3aa: ASSLATEGNEQY

v_gene: TRBV7-2
j_gene: TRBJ2-5
len: 13
CDR3aa: ASSPRVGLIGTQY

v_gene: TRBV29-1
j_gene: TRBJ1-1
len: 13
CDR3aa: SVEDTGLLNTEAF

v_gene: TRBV2
j_gene: TRBJ2-3
len: 16
CDR3aa: AFCFAQGLAGGTDTQY

v_gene: TRBV5-1
j_gene: TRBJ2-1
len: 10
CDR3aa: ASSLDTMRQF

v_gene: TRBV15
j_gene: TRBJ2-1
len: 14
CDR3aa: ATSRDSPSTYNEQF

v_gene: TRBV10-3
j_gene: TRBJ2-3
len: 14
CDR3aa: AISESAGVRRDTQY

v_gene: TRBV11-2
j_gene: TRBJ2-1
len: 14
CDR3aa: ASSLGRGLHADEQF

v_gene: TRBV2
j_gene: TRBJ1-2
len: 10
CDR3aa: ASSERGYGYT